This T cell receptor (beta chain) was identified in a study of identical twins. About this clonotype itself: Antigen: not known.

V shed 5 bases and J 6 bases; nucleotides not matched to a gene: 3. The CDR3 totals 13 residues. CDR1 SQVTM and CDR2 ANQGSEA come from the germline V gene. Unique molecular identifiers were present on the cDNA, and a universal primer site came from template switching. Via MiXCR, TCRdb re-called the 5' RACE reads, giving one row per CDR3 protein. The data hold hundreds of thousands of distinct CDR3 sequences, with 7% to 7.5% observed a single time. Study-level results: Invariant MAIT and iNKT cells could partly confound zero-insertion analyses. With abundant cord blood beta clonotypes, insertions were fewer; memory repertoires showed no such pattern.

These sequences were also reported in another study, on yellow fever vaccine responses in identical twins.

The sequenced sample consisted of PBMCs. The chain recombines TRBV29-1 with TRBJ2-2, with 10 bases identical to TRBD1. The sequence was collected from a woman aged 18-29 years in good health. CDR3 DNA: TGCAGCGTTCGACAGGGGGCGGCCGGGGAGCTGTTTTTT. Translated, it gives CSVRQGAAGELFF.